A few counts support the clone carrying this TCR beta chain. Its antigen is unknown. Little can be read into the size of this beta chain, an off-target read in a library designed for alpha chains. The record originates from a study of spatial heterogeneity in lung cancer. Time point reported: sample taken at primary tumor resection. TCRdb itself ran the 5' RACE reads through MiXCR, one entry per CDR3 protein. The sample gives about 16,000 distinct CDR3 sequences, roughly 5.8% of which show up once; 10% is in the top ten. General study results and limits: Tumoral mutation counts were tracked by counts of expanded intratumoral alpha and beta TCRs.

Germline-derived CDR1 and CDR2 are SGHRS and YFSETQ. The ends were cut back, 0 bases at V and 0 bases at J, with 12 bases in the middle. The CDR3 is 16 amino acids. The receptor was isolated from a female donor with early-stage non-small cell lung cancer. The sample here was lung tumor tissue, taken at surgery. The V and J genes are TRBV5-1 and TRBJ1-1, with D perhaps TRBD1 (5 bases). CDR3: CASSLAGGLLNTEAFF. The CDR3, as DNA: TGCGCCAGCAGCTTGGCGGGGGGACTCCTGAACACTGAAGCTTTCTTT.